The 11 T cell receptor beta chains in this list originate from one sample, sequenced in a study of technical replicates of blood from a handful of donors. Some clones are missing from TCRdb's copy, which holds only in-frame ones; the method was immunoSEQ multiplex PCR. The repertoire holds about 93,000 clones, nearly 97% seen once, with over 0.25% in the top ten. The sequenced sample consisted of T cells isolated from PBMCs. These receptors all stem from a human donor in good health.

V gene TRBV5-4 combines with J gene TRBJ2-3; D remains ambiguous. In germline, CDR1 is SGHNT, CDR2 YYREEE (reference sequence). The CDR3 runs 14 residues. V lost 3 bases to trimming and J lost 6 bases, with 14 bases between them. The CDR3, as DNA: TGTGCCAGCAGCTCCCGGTCATCATATGATACGCAGTATTTT. The encoded protein is CASSSRSSYDTQYF.

V and J are TRBV2 and TRBJ1-1; 7 bases are shared with TRBD1. Trimming cost V 1 base and J 1 base; bases outside gene matches: 6. Per germline, CDR1 SNHLY and CDR2 FYNNEI. The CDR3 is 16 residues long. For the CDR3, the DNA is TGTGCCAGCAGTGAAGGTTGGCAGGGGGAGAACACTGAAGCTTTCTTT. This encodes CASSEGWQGENTEAFF.

The V gene is TRBV5-1, the J gene TRBJ2-7; tentatively, D is TRBD1 (6 bases). The CDR3 has 13 amino acids. The V end lost 4 bases, the J end lost 3 bases, and 11 bases lay between the germline ends. The germline gives CDR1 SGHRS, CDR2 YFSETQ. CDR3 loop: CASSPGHVYEQYF. For the CDR3, the DNA is TGCGCCAGCAGCCCGGGACATGTCTACGAGCAGTACTTC.

V usage is TRBV2 and J usage is TRBJ2-7; 11 positions match TRBD2. The CDR3 runs to 19 residues. With V trimmed by 7 bases and J by 2 bases, 19 bases remained unmatched. The germline V gene has CDR1 SNHLY and CDR2 FYNNEI. CDR3 sequence (DNA): TGTGCCAGCAAATCTCTAGGTTTGGGACTAGCGGATGCGGCCTACGAGCAGTACTTC. It yields the protein CASKSLGLGLADAAYEQYF.

The chain is built from TRBV7-9 and TRBJ2-7; D possibly corresponds to TRBD2 (6 bases). V lost 5 bases and J 5 bases, leaving 13 bases between the germline ends. CDR1 SEHNR and CDR2 FQNEAQ come from the germline V gene (reference sequence). The CDR3 extends over 13 amino acids. CDR3 sequence (DNA): TGTGCCAGCAGCCTTTTTGGAGGGGACGAGCAGTACTTC. This encodes CASSLFGGDEQYF.

This rearrangement joins TRBV4-1 to TRBJ1-2, with 8 positions matching TRBD1. V lost 3 bases to trimming and J lost 8 bases; unmatched junction nucleotides: 8. Per the germline V gene, CDR1 is MGHRA and CDR2 is YSYEKL. This CDR3 region has 14 residues. CDR3 in DNA: TGCGCCAGCAGCCAGCCGGGACAGGCTTCAGGCTACACCTTC. Protein sequence: CASSQPGQASGYTF.

The gene calls are TRBV19 and TRBJ2-7, with 8 bases aligning to TRBD1. Germline V gene sequence: CDR1 LNHDA, CDR2 SQIVND (reference sequence). With V trimmed by 5 bases and J by 4 bases, 4 bases remained unmatched. CDR3 length: 13 residues. The CDR3 nucleotides are TGTGCCAGTAGTCCGGACAGGGATTACGAGCAGTACTTC. Its translation: CASSPDRDYEQYF.

The chain is built from TRBV28 and TRBJ2-1; 10 bases are a match to TRBD2. The CDR3 covers 15 residues. CDR1 is MDHEN and CDR2 is SYDVKM in the germline V gene. After removal of 5 bases from V and 7 bases from J, the junction contained 8 bases not matched to a gene. The CDR3 region is CASSGGLARRNEQFF. The CDR3 DNA sequence: TGTGCCAGCAGTGGGGGACTAGCGAGGAGGAATGAGCAGTTCTTC.

This chain joins TRBV7-2 and TRBJ1-6; 9 positions match TRBD1. CDR1 is SGHTA, CDR2 FQGNSA, per germline. V shed 2 bases and J 6 bases; nucleotides not matched to a gene: 8. The CDR3 runs 17 residues. CDR3 residues: CASSLTDWDRANSPLHF. In DNA form, the CDR3 reads TGTGCCAGCAGCTTAACAGATTGGGACAGGGCTAATTCACCCCTCCACTTT. Combining the CDR3 with reference TRBV7-2 and TRBJ1-6 gives the whole variable domain GAGVSQSPSNKVTEKGKDVELRCDPISGHTALYWYRQSLGQGLEFLIYFQGNSAPDKSGLPSDRFSAERTGGSVSTLTIQRTQQEDSAVYLCASSLTDWDRANSPLHFGNGTRLTVT.

V usage is TRBV15 and J usage is TRBJ2-5; 10 bases are shared with TRBD2. The V gene's germline CDR1 is LNHNV and CDR2 YYDKDF (reference sequence). The V segment lost 1 base and the J segment 3 bases; nucleotides outside the gene matches: 14. CDR3 length: 19 residues. As DNA, the CDR3 is TGTGCCACCAGCAGAGGTCGGGCTAGCGGGAGTATGCGGGAAGAGACCCAGTACTTC. It is translated as CATSRGRASGSMREETQYF.

The gene calls are TRBV1 and TRBJ2-3; the table calls TRBD2, which could not be checked here. TRBV1 is a listed pseudogene. The CDR3 covers 19 residues. In nucleotides, the CDR3 is TGCACCAGCAGCCAAAAACGCCTTCGAGGGCTAGGGTGCACAGATACGCAGTATTTT. This encodes CTSSQKRLRGLGCTDTQYF.